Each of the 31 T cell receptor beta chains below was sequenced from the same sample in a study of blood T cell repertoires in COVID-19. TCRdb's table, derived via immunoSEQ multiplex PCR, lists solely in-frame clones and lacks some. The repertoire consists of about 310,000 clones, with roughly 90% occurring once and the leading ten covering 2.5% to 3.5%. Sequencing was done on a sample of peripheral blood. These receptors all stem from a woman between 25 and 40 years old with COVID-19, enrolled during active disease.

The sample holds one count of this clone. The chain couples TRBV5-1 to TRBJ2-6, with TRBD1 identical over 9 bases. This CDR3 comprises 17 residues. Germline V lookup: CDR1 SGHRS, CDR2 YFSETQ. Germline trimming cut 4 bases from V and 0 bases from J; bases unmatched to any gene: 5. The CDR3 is CASSRGQGSSGANVLTF. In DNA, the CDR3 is TGCGCCAGCAGCCGCGGACAGGGGTCCTCTGGGGCCAACGTCCTGACTTTC.

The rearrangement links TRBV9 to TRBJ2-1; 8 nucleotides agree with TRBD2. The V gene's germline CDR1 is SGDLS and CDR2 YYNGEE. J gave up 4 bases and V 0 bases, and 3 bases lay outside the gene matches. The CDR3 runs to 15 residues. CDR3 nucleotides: TGTGCCAGCAGCGTAGATAGCGGGATATACAATGAGCAGTTCTTC. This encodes CASSVDSGIYNEQFF.

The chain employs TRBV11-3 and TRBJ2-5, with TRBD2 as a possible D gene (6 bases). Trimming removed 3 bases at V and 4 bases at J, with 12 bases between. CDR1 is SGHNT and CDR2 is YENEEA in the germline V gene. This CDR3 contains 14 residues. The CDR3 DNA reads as TGTGCCAGCAGCTTCGGACTGGGGGGAGAGACCCAGTACTTC. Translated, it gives CASSFGLGGETQYF.

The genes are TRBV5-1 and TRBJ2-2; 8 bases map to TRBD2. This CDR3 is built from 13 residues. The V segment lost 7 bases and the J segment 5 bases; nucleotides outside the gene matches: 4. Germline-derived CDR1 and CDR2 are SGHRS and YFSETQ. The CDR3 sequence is CASGGGSTGELFF. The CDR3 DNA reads TGCGCCAGCGGCGGGGGGTCTACCGGGGAGCTGTTTTTT.

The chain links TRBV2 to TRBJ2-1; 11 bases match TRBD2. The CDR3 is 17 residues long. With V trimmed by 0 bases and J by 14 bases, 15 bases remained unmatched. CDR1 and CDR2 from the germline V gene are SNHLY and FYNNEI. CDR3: CASSEARTSGREGIEFF. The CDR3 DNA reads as TGTGCCAGCAGTGAAGCCCGGACTAGCGGGCGAGAAGGGATAGAGTTCTTC.

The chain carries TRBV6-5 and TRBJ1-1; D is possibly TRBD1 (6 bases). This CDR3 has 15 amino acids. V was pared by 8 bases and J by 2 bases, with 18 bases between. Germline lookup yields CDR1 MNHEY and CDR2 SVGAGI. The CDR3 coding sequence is TGTGCCAGCTTCTCCCTGAGGACAGTAAACACTGAAGCTTTCTTT. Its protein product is CASFSLRTVNTEAFF.

This chain's CDR3 is CASSKLGGPLSYEQYF. The DNA of the CDR3 is TGTGCCAGCAGCAAGTTGGGGGGTCCGCTCTCCTACGAGCAGTACTTC. The chain recombines TRBV13 with TRBJ2-7; a weak D match, TRBD2 (6 bases). Looked up from germline, CDR1 is PRHDT and CDR2 is FYEKMQ (reference sequence). The germline V and J ends were trimmed by 5 bases and 0 bases, with 17 bases remaining between them. This CDR3 has 16 residues.

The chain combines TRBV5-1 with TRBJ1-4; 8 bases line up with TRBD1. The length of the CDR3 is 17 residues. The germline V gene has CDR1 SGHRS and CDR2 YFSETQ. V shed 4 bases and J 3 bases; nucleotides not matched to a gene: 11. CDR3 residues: CASSVGTRTGPNEKLFF. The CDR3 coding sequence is TGCGCCAGCAGCGTAGGAACCAGGACAGGGCCTAATGAAAAACTGTTTTTT.

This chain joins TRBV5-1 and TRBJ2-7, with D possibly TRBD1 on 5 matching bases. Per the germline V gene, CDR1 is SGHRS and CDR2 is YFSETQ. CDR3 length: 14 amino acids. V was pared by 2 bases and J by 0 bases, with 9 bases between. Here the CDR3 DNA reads TGCGCCAGCAGCTTACAGGTGAGCTCCTACGAGCAGTACTTC. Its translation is CASSLQVSSYEQYF.

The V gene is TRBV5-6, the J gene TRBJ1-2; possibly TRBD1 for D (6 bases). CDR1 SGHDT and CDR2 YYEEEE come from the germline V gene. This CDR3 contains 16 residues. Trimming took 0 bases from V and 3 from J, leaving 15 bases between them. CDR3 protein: CASSLVMGAMHYGYTF. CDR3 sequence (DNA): TGTGCCAGCAGCTTGGTGATGGGGGCGATGCACTATGGCTACACCTTC.

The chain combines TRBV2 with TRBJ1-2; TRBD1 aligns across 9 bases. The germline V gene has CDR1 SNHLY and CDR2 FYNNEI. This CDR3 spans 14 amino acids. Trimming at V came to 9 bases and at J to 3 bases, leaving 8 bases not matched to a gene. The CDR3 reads CARAGDREDYGYTF. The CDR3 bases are TGTGCCAGGGCCGGGGACAGGGAGGACTATGGCTACACCTTC.

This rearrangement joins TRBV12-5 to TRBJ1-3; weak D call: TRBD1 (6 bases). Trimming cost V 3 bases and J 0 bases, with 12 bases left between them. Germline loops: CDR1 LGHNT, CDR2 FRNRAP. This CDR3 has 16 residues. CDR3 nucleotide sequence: TGTGCTAGTGGTTTAGGGGGGGCCAGCTCTGGAAACACCATATATTTT. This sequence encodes CASGLGGASSGNTIYF.

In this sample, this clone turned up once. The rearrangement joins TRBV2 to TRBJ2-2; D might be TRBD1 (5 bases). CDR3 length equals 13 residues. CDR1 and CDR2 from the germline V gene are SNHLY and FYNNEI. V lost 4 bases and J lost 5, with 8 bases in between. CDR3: CASSASGTGELFF. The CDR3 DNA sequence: TGTGCCAGCAGTGCGTCAGGGACCGGGGAGCTGTTTTTT.

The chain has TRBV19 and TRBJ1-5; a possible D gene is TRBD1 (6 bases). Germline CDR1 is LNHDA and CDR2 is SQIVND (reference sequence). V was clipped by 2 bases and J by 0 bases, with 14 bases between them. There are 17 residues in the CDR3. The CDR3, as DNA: TGTGCCAGTAGTATAATCCCAGGGGAGGGTAGCAATCAGCCCCAGCATTTT. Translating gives CASSIIPGEGSNQPQHF. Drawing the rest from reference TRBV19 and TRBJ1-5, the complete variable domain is DGGITQSPKYLFRKEGQNVTLSCEQNLNHDAMYWYRQDPGQGLRLIYYSQIVNDFQKGDIAEGYSVSREKKESFPLTVTSAQKNPTAFYLCASSIIPGEGSNQPQHFGDGTRLSIL.

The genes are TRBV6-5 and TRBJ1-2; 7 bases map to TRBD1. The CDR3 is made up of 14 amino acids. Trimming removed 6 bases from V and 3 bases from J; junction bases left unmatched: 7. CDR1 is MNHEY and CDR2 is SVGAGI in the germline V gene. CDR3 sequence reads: CASRRSGTDYGYTF. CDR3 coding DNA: TGTGCCAGCAGACGATCCGGGACAGACTATGGCTACACCTTC.

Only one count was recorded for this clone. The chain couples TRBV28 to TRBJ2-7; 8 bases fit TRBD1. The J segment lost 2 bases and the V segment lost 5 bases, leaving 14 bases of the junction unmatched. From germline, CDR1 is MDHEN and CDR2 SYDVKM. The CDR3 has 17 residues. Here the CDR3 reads CASSRNQSGQDPYEQYF. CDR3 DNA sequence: TGTGCCAGCAGTCGAAACCAATCGGGACAGGACCCCTACGAGCAGTACTTC.

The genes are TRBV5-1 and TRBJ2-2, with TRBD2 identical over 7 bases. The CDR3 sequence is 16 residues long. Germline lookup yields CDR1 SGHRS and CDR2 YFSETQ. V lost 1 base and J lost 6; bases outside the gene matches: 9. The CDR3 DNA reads TGCGCCAGCAGCTTGTTGGCGGGAGACTTATCCGGGGAGCTGTTTTTT. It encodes CASSLLAGDLSGELFF.

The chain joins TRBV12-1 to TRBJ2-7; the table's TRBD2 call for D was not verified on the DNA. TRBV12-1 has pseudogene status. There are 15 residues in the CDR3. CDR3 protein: CASSFTGTKSGEQYF. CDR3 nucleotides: TGTGCCAGCAGCTTTACCGGGACTAAGTCTGGCGAGCAGTACTTC.

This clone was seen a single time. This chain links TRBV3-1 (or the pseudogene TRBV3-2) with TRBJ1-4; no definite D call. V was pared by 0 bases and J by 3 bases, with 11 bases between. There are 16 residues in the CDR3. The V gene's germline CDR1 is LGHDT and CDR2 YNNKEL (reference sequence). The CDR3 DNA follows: TGTGCCAGCAGCCAAGATGGCGGAGGTCCTAATGAAAAACTGTTTTTT. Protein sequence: CASSQDGGGPNEKLFF.

In DNA form, the CDR3 reads TGTGCCAGCAGTTTAGCTTTTTCGGACCCGGGGAGCTATGGCTACACCTTC. As protein: CASSLAFSDPGSYGYTF. This chain connects TRBV28 to TRBJ1-2, with no clear D. Trimming removed 2 bases from V and 4 bases from J, with 20 bases in between. Germline V gives CDR1 MDHEN, CDR2 SYDVKM. There are 17 residues in the CDR3.

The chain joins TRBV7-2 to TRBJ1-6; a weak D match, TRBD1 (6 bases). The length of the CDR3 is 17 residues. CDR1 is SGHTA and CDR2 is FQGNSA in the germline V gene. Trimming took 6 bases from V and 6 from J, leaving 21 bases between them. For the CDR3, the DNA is TGTGCCAGCAGATGGGGCGGGGGGACACGGGGTAATTCACCCCTCCACTTT. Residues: CASRWGGGTRGNSPLHF.

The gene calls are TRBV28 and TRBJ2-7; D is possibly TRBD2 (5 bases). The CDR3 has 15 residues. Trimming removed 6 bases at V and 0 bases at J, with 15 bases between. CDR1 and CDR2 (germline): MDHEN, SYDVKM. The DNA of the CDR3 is TGTGCCAGCAGCTCCCTGCAAGGACTCTCCTACGAGCAGTACTTC. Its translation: CASSSLQGLSYEQYF.

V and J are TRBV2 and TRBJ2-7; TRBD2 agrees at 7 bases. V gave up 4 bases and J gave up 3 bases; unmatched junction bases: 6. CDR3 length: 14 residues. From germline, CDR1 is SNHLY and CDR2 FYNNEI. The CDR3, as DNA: TGTGCCAGCAGTGTCCCGGGACTATACTACGAGCAGTACTTC. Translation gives CASSVPGLYYEQYF.

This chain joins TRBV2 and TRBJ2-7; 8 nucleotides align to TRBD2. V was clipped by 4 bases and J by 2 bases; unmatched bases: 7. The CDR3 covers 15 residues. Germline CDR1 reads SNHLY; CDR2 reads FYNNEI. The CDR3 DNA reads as TGTGCCAGCAGTGCCGGACTAGCCGACACCTACGAGCAGTACTTC. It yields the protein CASSAGLADTYEQYF.

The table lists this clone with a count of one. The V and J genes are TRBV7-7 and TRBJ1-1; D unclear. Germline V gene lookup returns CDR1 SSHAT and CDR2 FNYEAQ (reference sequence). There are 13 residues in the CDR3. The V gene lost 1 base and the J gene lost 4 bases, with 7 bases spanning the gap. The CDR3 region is CASSLDRFTEAFF. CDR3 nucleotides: TGTGCCAGCAGCTTAGACAGATTCACTGAAGCTTTCTTT.

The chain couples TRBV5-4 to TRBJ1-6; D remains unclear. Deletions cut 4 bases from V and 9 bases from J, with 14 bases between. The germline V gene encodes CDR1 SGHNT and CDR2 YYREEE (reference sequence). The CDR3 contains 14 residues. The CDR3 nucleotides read TGTGCCAGCAGCCGTCCGGGGATAACTTCACCCCTCCACTTT. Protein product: CASSRPGITSPLHF. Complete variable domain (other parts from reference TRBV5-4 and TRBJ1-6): ETGVTQSPTHLIKTRGQQVTLRCSSQSGHNTVSWYQQALGQGPQFIFQYYREEENGRGNFPPRFSGLQFPNYSSELNVNALELDDSALYLCASSRPGITSPLHFGNGTRLTVT.

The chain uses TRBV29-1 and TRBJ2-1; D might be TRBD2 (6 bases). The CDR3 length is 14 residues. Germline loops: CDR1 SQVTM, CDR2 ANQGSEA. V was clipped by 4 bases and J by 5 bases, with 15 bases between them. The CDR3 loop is CSVGLARTNNEQFF. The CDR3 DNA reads TGCAGCGTTGGGTTGGCTAGGACTAACAATGAGCAGTTCTTC.

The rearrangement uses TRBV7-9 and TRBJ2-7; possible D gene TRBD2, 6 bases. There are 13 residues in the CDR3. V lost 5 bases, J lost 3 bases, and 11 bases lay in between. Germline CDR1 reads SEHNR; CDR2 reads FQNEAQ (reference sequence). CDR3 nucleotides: TGTGCCAGCAGCCCAGGACTACTCTACGAGCAGTACTTC. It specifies CASSPGLLYEQYF.

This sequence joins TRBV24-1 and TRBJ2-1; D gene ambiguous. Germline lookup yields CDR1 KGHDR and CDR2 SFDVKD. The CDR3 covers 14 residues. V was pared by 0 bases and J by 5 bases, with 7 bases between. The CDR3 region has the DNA TGTGCCACCAGTGATTTGAACAGTCACAATGAGCAGTTCTTC. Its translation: CATSDLNSHNEQFF.

The CDR3 reads CASSIKGGSRTDTQYF. The DNA of the CDR3 is TGTGCCAGCAGCATAAAAGGGGGCTCGAGAACAGATACGCAGTATTTT. The chain couples TRBV21-1 to TRBJ2-3; whether TRBD1, the table's D call, matches the DNA was not checked. TRBV21-1 is tagged as a pseudogene. The CDR3 totals 16 residues.

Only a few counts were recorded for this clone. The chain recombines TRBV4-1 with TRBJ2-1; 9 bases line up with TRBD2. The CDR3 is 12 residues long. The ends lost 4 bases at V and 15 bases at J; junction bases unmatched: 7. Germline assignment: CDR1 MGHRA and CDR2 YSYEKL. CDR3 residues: CASSPDAGLAFF. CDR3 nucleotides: TGCGCCAGCAGCCCAGATGCGGGACTAGCGTTCTTC.